This passage covers 28 T cell receptor beta chains from one sample sequenced in a study of response to subunit inactivated influenza vaccine. TCRdb analysed the RT-PCR reads with MiXCR anew, one entry per CDR3 protein. The repertoire holds 550,000 to 650,000 distinct CDR3 sequences, with 10% to 15% as singletons. The sample consisted of PBMCs from blood, taken on the day of vaccination. Receptors were obtained from a man between 45 and 60 years old who received an inactivated influenza vaccine.

This clonotype has a handful of counts. The chain carries TRBV2 and TRBJ2-1; 7 bases map to TRBD2. Germline trimming cut 7 bases from V and 2 bases from J; bases unmatched to any gene: 8. The V gene's germline CDR1 is SNHLY and CDR2 FYNNEI. This CDR3 has 15 residues. The CDR3 spells CASTIPSGAYNEQFF. The CDR3 bases are TGTGCCAGCACTATCCCTAGCGGTGCCTACAATGAGCAGTTCTTC.

The CDR3 region is CASSRRTGGEQYF. CDR3 DNA: TGTGCCAGCAGCCGACGGACAGGGGGCGAGCAGTACTTC. J is TRBJ2-7 and V is TRBV3-1, with 10 bases matching TRBD1. The CDR3 is made up of 13 amino acids. Germline trimming cut 4 bases from V and 6 bases from J; bases unmatched to any gene: 3. CDR1 LGHDT and CDR2 YNNKEL come from the germline V gene (reference sequence).

The chain combines TRBV20-1 with TRBJ2-3; TRBD2 agrees at 12 bases. The junction had 7 bases not matched to a gene; V was cut back by 5 bases and J by 4 bases. Germline V CDR1 and CDR2: DFQATT, SNEGSKA (reference sequence). The CDR3 length is 15 residues. The CDR3 DNA sequence: TGCAGTGCTCAGGCTAGCGGGGGGGGGGCAGATACGCAGTATTTT. Translating gives CSAQASGGGADTQYF.

J is TRBJ1-1 and V is TRBV5-1, with 7 nucleotides matching TRBD1. Germline values: CDR1 SGHRS, CDR2 YFSETQ. There are 12 residues in the CDR3. V trimming: 1 base; J trimming: 8 bases; junction bases outside the gene matches: 2. The CDR3 here is CASSLQTGEAFF. CDR3 DNA: TGCGCCAGCAGCTTGCAGACAGGGGAAGCTTTCTTT.

This clonotype was picked up a small number of times. This chain uses TRBV28 with TRBJ2-7; 7 nucleotides agree with TRBD1. This CDR3 contains 16 residues. Germline CDR1 is MDHEN and CDR2 is SYDVKM. J was trimmed by 3 bases and V by 2 bases; bases with no gene match: 10. CDR3 sequence: CASSLPSQGPHYEQYF. DNA of the CDR3: TGTGCCAGCAGTTTACCGTCACAGGGGCCTCACTACGAGCAGTACTTC.

The V and J genes are TRBV20-1 and TRBJ2-3; 12 nucleotides match TRBD2. CDR3 size: 16 residues. The V gene end was trimmed by 0 bases and the J gene end by 4 bases; junction bases not matched to a gene: 5. The germline gives CDR1 DFQATT, CDR2 SNEGSKA (reference sequence). The CDR3 loop is CSARDPTSGSPDTQYF. The CDR3 DNA follows: TGCAGTGCTAGAGACCCGACTAGCGGGAGCCCAGATACGCAGTATTTT.

This clonotype was seen only a few times. The CDR3 region is CASSQPDSRAGELFF. The CDR3, as DNA: TGTGCCAGCAGCCAACCCGACTCTAGAGCCGGGGAGCTGTTTTTT. V is TRBV5-4 and J is TRBJ2-2; D is undetermined. The CDR3 sequence is 15 residues long. Per the germline V gene, CDR1 is SGHNT and CDR2 is YYREEE (reference sequence). Trimming took 4 bases from V and 6 from J, leaving 16 bases between them.

This clonotype was observed a handful of times. The chain carries TRBV12-3 or TRBV12-4 and TRBJ2-2; 12 bases are shared with TRBD2. V was pared by 6 bases and J by 6 bases, with 8 bases of the junction left unmatched. The length of the CDR3 is 16 residues. CDR3 loop: CASRGSSGGAPGELFF. The CDR3 nucleotides are TGTGCCAGCAGAGGGTCTAGCGGGGGGGCCCCCGGGGAGCTGTTTTTT.

The chain uses TRBV5-1 and TRBJ1-4; possible D gene TRBD1, 5 bases. The CDR3 extends over 14 amino acids. Germline CDR1 and CDR2: SGHRS and YFSETQ. The ends were cut back, 0 bases at V and 2 bases at J, with 5 bases in the middle. CDR3 protein: CASSLDRTNEKLFF. The CDR3 DNA follows: TGCGCCAGCAGCTTGGACAGGACTAATGAAAAACTGTTTTTT.

This clonotype was detected many times. V gene TRBV12-3 or TRBV12-4 combines with J gene TRBJ1-2; D possibly corresponds to TRBD1 (6 bases). Deletions cut 3 bases from V and 5 bases from J, with 19 bases between. This CDR3 spans 16 amino acids. The CDR3 DNA follows: TGTGCCAGCAGTTTTCAACGGAACCCAAGGGGGTATGGCTACACCTTC. It yields the protein CASSFQRNPRGYGYTF.

The V call is TRBV18, the J call TRBJ2-2; D gene uncertain. The ends were cut back, 8 bases at V and 4 bases at J, with 8 bases in the middle. The V gene's germline CDR1 is KGHSH and CDR2 LQKENI. The CDR3 runs 12 residues. CDR3 in DNA: TGTGCCAGCAAACCGGTCACCGGGGAGCTGTTTTTT. It translates to CASKPVTGELFF.

This clonotype showed up just a few times. CDR3 sequence reads: CASSYVSPGTASYEQYF. The DNA for the CDR3 is TGTGCCAGCAGTTATGTTTCCCCCGGGACCGCATCCTACGAGCAGTACTTC. The chain combines TRBV6-2 or TRBV6-3 with TRBJ2-7; either TRBD1 or TRBD2 may fit D (5 bases each). This CDR3 spans 17 amino acids. The germline CDR1 and CDR2 sequences are MNHEY and SVGEGT. The V end was cut by 3 bases, the J end by 1 base, with 19 bases between.

This clonotype was detected only a few times. This chain joins TRBV19 and TRBJ1-1; no reliable D call. The CDR3 contains 13 residues. Trimming removed 3 bases at V and 0 bases at J, with 5 bases between. CDR1 LNHDA and CDR2 SQIVND come from the germline V gene (reference sequence). The chain's CDR3 is CASSMWMNTEAFF. The DNA of the CDR3 is TGTGCCAGTAGTATGTGGATGAACACTGAAGCTTTCTTT.

This clonotype was counted at least ten times. The chain recombines TRBV12-3 or TRBV12-4 with TRBJ2-6; 11 nucleotides align to TRBD1. CDR3 length equals 17 residues. V trimming: 7 bases; J trimming: 4 bases; junction bases outside the gene matches: 9. As DNA, the CDR3 is TGTGCCAGCACTCTCCGGGACAGGGGGTTCGGGGCCAACGTCCTGACTTTC. It encodes CASTLRDRGFGANVLTF.

In this sample, this clonotype turned up a few times. The chain links TRBV4-3 to TRBJ2-7; D tentatively fits TRBD1 or TRBD2 (5 bases each). V was trimmed by 0 bases and J by 6 bases, leaving 9 bases between them. This CDR3 is built from 13 residues. Germline-derived CDR1 and CDR2 are LGHNA and YSLEER. In DNA, the CDR3 is TGCGCCAGCAGCCAAGATTTGGGACGCGAGCAGTACTTC. This codes for CASSQDLGREQYF.

In this sample, this clonotype turned up many times. V is TRBV4-3 and J is TRBJ2-1; 7 bases map to TRBD2. Germline V gives CDR1 LGHNA, CDR2 YSLEER. V lost 0 bases to trimming and J lost 1 base; unmatched junction nucleotides: 3. This CDR3 region has 16 residues. CDR3 region: CASSQDGAGSYNEQFF. The CDR3 DNA reads TGCGCCAGCAGCCAAGATGGAGCGGGGTCCTACAATGAGCAGTTCTTC.

This rearrangement joins TRBV5-1 to TRBJ2-2; TRBD1 might be the D (6 bases). CDR3 size: 14 residues. The V and J ends lost 4 bases and 3 bases respectively, with 10 bases between them. Germline lookup yields CDR1 SGHRS and CDR2 YFSETQ. DNA for the CDR3: TGCGCCAGCAGCGTGGGACATGACACCGGGGAGCTGTTTTTT. Protein: CASSVGHDTGELFF.

In its sample, this clonotype was seen a few times. The J gene is TRBJ1-2, the V gene TRBV20-1, with D possibly matching TRBD1 (5 bases). The CDR3 spans 12 residues. Germline CDR1 and CDR2: DFQATT and SNEGSKA (reference sequence). V dropped 1 base and J dropped 8 bases, with 11 bases sitting between them. The CDR3 spells CSARVQGWGYTF. The CDR3 DNA is TGCAGTGCTAGAGTCCAGGGTTGGGGCTACACCTTC.

This clonotype was detected only a few times. The chain carries TRBV5-1 and TRBJ2-1; D remains ambiguous. Per the germline V gene, CDR1 is SGHRS and CDR2 is YFSETQ. CDR3 length equals 13 residues. Between the trimmed V and J ends, which lost 2 bases and 8 bases, there was a span of 11 bases. In DNA form, the CDR3 reads TGCGCCAGCAGCTTAAGACCCGTGGATGAGCAGTTCTTC. The encoded protein is CASSLRPVDEQFF.

The V gene is TRBV7-2, the J gene TRBJ1-5; D gene uncertain. The CDR3 runs 15 residues. V dropped 5 bases and J dropped 9 bases, with 20 bases sitting between them. Germline CDR1 is SGHTA and CDR2 is FQGNSA. The CDR3 is CASSIDYSRERPQHF. The CDR3 nucleotides are TGTGCCAGCAGCATAGACTACTCCCGGGAGAGGCCCCAGCATTTT. Looking up the rest from reference TRBV7-2 and TRBJ1-5 gives the full variable domain: GAGVSQSPSNKVTEKGKDVELRCDPISGHTALYWYRQSLGQGLEFLIYFQGNSAPDKSGLPSDRFSAERTGGSVSTLTIQRTQQEDSAVYLCASSIDYSRERPQHFGDGTRLSIL.

This clonotype was detected only a few times. The V call is TRBV6-1, the J call TRBJ1-5; D call uncertain. The CDR3 is 15 amino acids. Trimming shortened V by 6 bases and J by 0 bases, and 12 bases separated the two germline ends. Germline CDR1 MNHNS, CDR2 SASEGT. The CDR3 is CASSLHITSNQPQHF. The CDR3 DNA follows: TGTGCCAGCAGCCTACACATCACTAGCAATCAGCCCCAGCATTTT.

This clonotype was seen ten or more times. CDR3 coding DNA: TGTGCCAGCAGCTTAGCGCCACTAGCGGGCAACAATGAGCAGTTCTTC. Translation gives CASSLAPLAGNNEQFF. The chain carries TRBV7-2 and TRBJ2-1, with TRBD2 matching 9 bases. The length of the CDR3 is 16 residues. The V and J ends lost 0 bases and 5 bases, in that order; junction bases with no gene match: 5. The germline gives CDR1 SGHTA, CDR2 FQGNSA.

The gene calls are TRBV5-4 and TRBJ1-4; maybe TRBD1 (5 bases). Trimming took off 2 bases at V and 0 bases at J, with 11 bases between the two ends. The CDR3 is 16 amino acids. CDR1 SGHNT and CDR2 YYREEE come from the germline V gene (reference sequence). The CDR3 DNA reads TGTGCCAGCAGCTTCGACAGTCCCGCAACTAATGAAAAACTGTTTTTT. It is translated as CASSFDSPATNEKLFF.

This clonotype was picked up a small number of times. The chain couples TRBV18 to TRBJ2-7, with D perhaps TRBD1 (5 bases). V was shortened by 2 bases and J by 1 base, with 12 bases between the two germline ends. The CDR3 is made up of 15 amino acids. Per germline, CDR1 KGHSH and CDR2 LQKENI. For the CDR3, the DNA is TGTGCCAGCTCACCAGGGGCTACCAATTCCTACGAGCAGTACTTC. Translated: CASSPGATNSYEQYF.

This clonotype was observed many times. The chain links TRBV5-4 to TRBJ2-3; maybe TRBD2 (6 bases). Germline CDR1 is SGHNT and CDR2 is YYREEE (reference sequence). This CDR3 has 18 residues. The V end lost 1 base, the J end lost 1 base, and 19 bases lay between the germline ends. As DNA, the CDR3 is TGTGCCAGCAGCTTGACCATTCGGACTATCCGCGGCACAGATACGCAGTATTTT. Translated: CASSLTIRTIRGTDTQYF.

The CDR3 sequence is CASSVDRGLETQYF. CDR3 DNA: TGCGCCAGCAGCGTTGACCGGGGTCTAGAGACCCAGTACTTC. The V and J genes are TRBV5-1 and TRBJ2-5; TRBD2 might be the D (5 bases). The V and J ends lost 4 bases and 4 bases respectively, with 14 bases between them. Germline V gene data show CDR1 as SGHRS and CDR2 as YFSETQ. The CDR3 is 14 residues long.

For the CDR3, the DNA is TGTGCCAGTACGAGGCCGGGGGCAGATACGCAGTATTTT. Encoded protein: CASTRPGADTQYF. This chain connects TRBV19 to TRBJ2-3; tentative D call: TRBD2 (6 bases). The CDR3 consists of 13 residues. Germline-derived CDR1 and CDR2 are LNHDA and SQIVND (reference sequence). Deletions cut 7 bases from V and 4 bases from J, with 12 bases between.

The V gene is TRBV28, the J gene TRBJ1-2; 8 bases map to TRBD1. The CDR3 totals 14 residues. The germline CDR1 and CDR2 sequences are MDHEN and SYDVKM. With 3 bases clipped from V and 7 bases from J, the junction kept 7 bases outside the gene matches. This chain's CDR3 is CASSFGTGGFGYTF. CDR3 nucleotides: TGTGCCAGCAGTTTTGGGACAGGAGGATTTGGCTACACCTTC.